This section outlines one T cell receptor beta chain sequence together with its context. Its cognate antigen is unknown. The data are from a study of chemoradiotherapy in HPV16-positive cancers. The wider study: Candidate HPV-specific clones and shared TCR motifs came from a couple of HPV16-positive patients. General study findings and limits: Candidate HPV-specific clones and E7-related TCR motifs grew in tumor during treatment.

Profiling relied on immunoSEQ multiplex PCR, and the TCRdb table lists in-frame clones only, not all of them. The repertoire holds about 13,000 clones, with 70% to 85% as singletons. Over chemoradiotherapy, repertoires were sampled more than once. Trimming removed 5 bases from V and 3 bases from J; junction bases left unmatched: 8. Germline V gene data show CDR1 as GTSNPN and CDR2 as SVGIG (reference sequence). The CDR3 consists of 14 residues. The chain recombines TRBV30 with TRBJ2-7; 9 bases are a match to TRBD1. The material sequenced was blood, taken from a patient who underwent chemoradiotherapy. The source is a human donor with HPV-associated anogenital cancer. The CDR3 protein is CAWGGTGSYYEQYF. For the CDR3, the DNA is TGTGCCTGGGGGGGGACAGGGAGCTACTACGAGCAGTACTTC.